These 17 T cell receptor beta chains were sequenced from one sample in a study of blood T cell repertoires in COVID-19. The repertoire was sequenced with immunoSEQ multiplex PCR; TCRdb's copy has only in-frame clones and lacks some. Among about 250,000 clones listed, roughly 87% were seen once. Sequenced sample: PBMCs or T cells enriched from blood (not recorded which). These receptors were obtained from a woman younger than 45 with acute COVID-19.

J is TRBJ1-3 and V is TRBV29-1; the D is unclear. The CDR3 runs to 14 residues. V lost 3 bases, J lost 4 bases, and 13 bases lay in between. The germline V gene encodes CDR1 SQVTM and CDR2 ANQGSEA. The CDR3: CSVDMGGSGNTIYF. The CDR3 DNA sequence: TGCAGCGTTGATATGGGAGGGAGCGGAAACACCATATATTTT.

The V call is TRBV15, the J call TRBJ1-5; D unresolved. The CDR3 is 12 amino acids. CDR1 is LNHNV and CDR2 is YYDKDF in the germline V gene (reference sequence). The V end lost 9 bases, the J end lost 2 bases, and 8 bases lay between the germline ends. CDR3 sequence: CATAVGNQPQHF. The DNA for the CDR3 is TGTGCCACGGCCGTGGGCAATCAGCCCCAGCATTTT.

This chain links TRBV6-2 or TRBV6-3 with TRBJ2-1; TRBD2 is a possible D gene (6 bases). CDR1 and CDR2 (germline): MNHEY, SVGEGT. Trimming cost V 2 bases and J 9 bases, with 8 bases left between them. CDR3 length equals 12 residues. DNA of the CDR3: TGTGCCAGCAGTTACGGGGGGACTGAGCAGTTCTTC. This codes for CASSYGGTEQFF.

V and J are TRBV4-3 and TRBJ1-5; TRBD1 aligns across 8 bases. CDR3 length equals 18 residues. J gave up 2 bases and V 0 bases, and 9 bases lay outside the gene matches. Germline V gives CDR1 LGHNA, CDR2 YSLEER. CDR3 coding DNA: TGCGCCAGCAGCCAAGATCTTGGGCAGGGGGCTGGCAATCAGCCCCAGCATTTT. Translating gives CASSQDLGQGAGNQPQHF.

The gene calls are TRBV5-1 and TRBJ2-3; TRBD1 aligns across 7 bases. Germline CDR1 SGHRS, CDR2 YFSETQ. This CDR3 contains 15 residues. V lost 3 bases, J lost 2 bases, and 6 bases stayed unmatched. The chain's CDR3 is CASSSPGQPTDTQYF. The CDR3 DNA reads TGCGCCAGCAGCTCCCCGGGACAGCCCACAGATACGCAGTATTTT.

The CDR3 is CASSPDRTNYGYTF. In nucleotides, the CDR3 is TGTGCCAGCTCACCGGACAGGACTAACTATGGCTACACCTTC. J is TRBJ1-2 and V is TRBV18, with 7 bases that match TRBD1. The J segment lost 0 bases and the V segment lost 3 bases, leaving 1 base of the junction unmatched. The CDR3 totals 14 residues. In germline, CDR1 is KGHSH, CDR2 LQKENI. Full variable domain (rest looked up from reference TRBV18 and TRBJ1-2): NAGVMQNPRHLVRRRGQEARLRCSPMKGHSHVYWYRQLPEEGLKFMVYLQKENIIDESGMPKERFSAEFPKEGPSILRIQQVVRGDSAAYFCASSPDRTNYGYTFGSGTRLTVV.

The V gene is TRBV4-3, the J gene TRBJ2-2, with 10 bases lining up with TRBD1. Germline V gene lookup returns CDR1 LGHNA and CDR2 YSLEER. The J segment lost 6 bases and the V segment lost 3 bases, leaving 7 bases of the junction unmatched. The CDR3 runs 16 residues. CDR3 sequence reads: CASSHPGQGIPGELFF. DNA for the CDR3: TGCGCCAGCAGCCACCCGGGACAGGGGATCCCCGGGGAGCTGTTTTTT.

The genes are TRBV7-2 and TRBJ2-3; 10 bases are a match to TRBD2. The CDR3 has 14 residues. In germline, CDR1 is SGHTA, CDR2 FQGNSA. V lost 4 bases, J lost 6 bases, and 4 bases stayed unmatched. The CDR3 DNA reads TGTGCCAGCAGCTCAGGACTAGCGGTGGATACGCAGTATTTT. As protein: CASSSGLAVDTQYF.

The chain recombines TRBV6-5 with TRBJ1-5, with D unresolved. The CDR3 spans 14 residues. Germline V gene lookup returns CDR1 MNHEY and CDR2 SVGAGI. Trimming removed 10 bases from V and 2 bases from J, with 15 bases in between. CDR3 amino acids: CATSREIGNQPQHF. The CDR3 nucleotides are TGTGCCACTTCGAGGGAAATCGGCAATCAGCCCCAGCATTTT.

The chain employs TRBV7-2 and TRBJ1-5; maybe TRBD1 (6 bases). CDR3 size: 15 residues. Germline values: CDR1 SGHTA, CDR2 FQGNSA. The germline V and J ends were trimmed by 7 bases and 0 bases, with 13 bases remaining between them. The CDR3 DNA reads TGTGCCAGCACCCTGACAGGCTATAGCAATCAGCCCCAGCATTTT. Translation gives CASTLTGYSNQPQHF.

The CDR3 DNA is TGCGCCAGCAACACACTGGGGGGGTATAATGAAAAACTGTTTTTT. Amino acid sequence: CASNTLGGYNEKLFF. The rearrangement links TRBV5-1 to TRBJ1-4; TRBD1 is a possible D gene (5 bases). With 6 bases removed from V and 4 bases from J, the gap between germline ends came to 16 bases. The CDR3 totals 15 residues. From germline, CDR1 is SGHRS and CDR2 YFSETQ.

The chain recombines TRBV19 with TRBJ1-5, with 10 bases aligning to TRBD1. The CDR3 consists of 19 residues. Looked up from germline, CDR1 is LNHDA and CDR2 is SQIVND (reference sequence). The junction had 19 bases not matched to a gene; V was cut back by 6 bases and J by 5 bases. The CDR3 protein is CASRPATTGGILWDQPQHF. As DNA, the CDR3 is TGTGCCAGTAGACCCGCTACGACAGGGGGCATTTTGTGGGATCAGCCCCAGCATTTT.

The rearrangement links TRBV2 to TRBJ2-4; D not certain. The germline gives CDR1 SNHLY, CDR2 FYNNEI. V lost 3 bases, J lost 0 bases, and 6 bases lay in between. CDR3 length: 14 amino acids. The CDR3 nucleotides read TGTGCCAGCAGTGAGGAGAGAGCCAAAAACATTCAGTACTTC. Encoded protein: CASSEERAKNIQYF. Variable domain in full (rest from reference TRBV2 and TRBJ2-4): EPEVTQTPSHQVTQMGQEVILRCVPISNHLYFYWYRQILGQKVEFLVSFYNNEISEKSEIFDDQFSVERPDGSNFTLKIRSTKLEDSAMYFCASSEERAKNIQYFGAGTRLSVL.

V usage is TRBV7-8 and J usage is TRBJ1-4; 7 nucleotides match TRBD1. Germline CDR1 SGHVS, CDR2 FQNEAQ. The CDR3 loop spans 16 amino acids. With 1 base clipped from V and 7 bases from J, the junction kept 9 bases outside the gene matches. In DNA form, the CDR3 reads TGTGCCAGCAGCTTAGGCGAGGACAGGTGGGGTGAAAAACTGTTTTTT. Translation: CASSLGEDRWGEKLFF.

The J gene is TRBJ2-1, the V gene TRBV27; 10 bases agree with TRBD1. V shed 5 bases and J 8 bases; nucleotides not matched to a gene: 9. CDR1 and CDR2 from the germline V gene are MNHEY and SMNVEV (reference sequence). The CDR3 extends over 15 amino acids. As DNA, the CDR3 is TGTGCCAGCAGTCCAGGGACAGGGGTCTGGGATGAGCAGTTCTTC. Encoded protein: CASSPGTGVWDEQFF.

The chain has TRBV15 and TRBJ2-7; D gene uncertain. The V end was cut by 5 bases, the J end by 4 bases, with 9 bases between. The germline CDR1 and CDR2 sequences are LNHNV and YYDKDF (reference sequence). The CDR3 spans 12 residues. The CDR3 sequence is CATSLLGYEQYF. Here the CDR3 DNA reads TGTGCCACCAGCCTCCTCGGGTACGAGCAGTACTTC.

The chain employs TRBV19 and TRBJ1-5, with TRBD1 identical over 7 bases. The CDR3 extends over 13 amino acids. Trimming at V came to 9 bases and at J to 7 bases, leaving 9 bases not matched to a gene. Germline CDR1 and CDR2: LNHDA and SQIVND (reference sequence). The CDR3 spells CASATGQNQPQHF. CDR3 DNA: TGTGCCAGCGCGACAGGGCAGAACCAGCCCCAGCATTTT.